What follows are 31 T cell receptor beta chains derived from one specimen sequenced in a study of shared clonotypes between healthy human individuals (dated by TCRdb to about 2020). The library came from the immunoSEQ multiplex PCR assay. The table comes from immuneACCESS by way of TCRdb, which keeps in-frame sequences with V and J called. Part of the clones is missing from these tables; in studies checked, under half for an unresolved V gene and the rest for unknown reasons. The sample has around 450,000 clones on record, more than 75% of them singletons. Clones ranked in the top ten supply under 15% of the sample. The material sequenced was PBMCs. The receptors here all came from a woman aged 40-49 years in good health. Some clones in this sample may be carry-over from other donors' samples.

The chain is built from TRBV30 and TRBJ2-5; possible D gene TRBD2, 5 bases. Germline V gene lookup returns CDR1 GTSNPN and CDR2 SVGIG (reference sequence). CDR3 length: 13 amino acids. The CDR3 protein is CSLERSFQETQYF. In DNA form, the CDR3 reads TGTTCGCTCGAGCGGAGTTTTCAAGAGACCCAGTACTTC.

V usage is TRBV5-1 and J usage is TRBJ2-1; 9 bases are a match to TRBD1. Germline CDR1 reads SGHRS; CDR2 reads YFSETQ. With V trimmed by 4 bases and J by 7 bases, 9 bases remained unmatched. CDR3 length: 15 amino acids. CDR3 coding DNA: TGCGCCAGCAGCCGGGACAGGGTTGATGGTAATGAGCAGTTCTTC. This sequence encodes CASSRDRVDGNEQFF.

This clone was seen a handful of times. V is TRBV5-4 and J is TRBJ1-2; D call uncertain. From germline, CDR1 is SGHNT and CDR2 YYREEE (reference sequence). The CDR3 loop spans 14 amino acids. Between the trimmed V and J ends, which lost 0 bases and 2 bases, there was a span of 8 bases. Written as DNA, the CDR3 is TGTGCCAGCAGCTTGGTGCCGGAGAACTATGGCTACACCTTC. This gives the protein CASSLVPENYGYTF.

Only one count was recorded for this clone. This rearrangement joins TRBV2 to TRBJ1-5; D is uncertain. This CDR3 is built from 13 residues. Germline V lookup: CDR1 SNHLY, CDR2 FYNNEI. Trimming removed 4 bases at V and 4 bases at J, with 8 bases between. The CDR3 region is CASSVSVNQPQHF. The CDR3 DNA is TGTGCCAGCAGTGTTTCAGTTAATCAGCCCCAGCATTTT.

This clone was counted a single time. The rearrangement links TRBV6-6 to TRBJ2-5; the match to TRBD2 covers 8 bases. J was trimmed by 5 bases and V by 6 bases; bases with no gene match: 8. CDR3 length equals 14 residues. The germline CDR1 and CDR2 sequences are MNHNY and SVGAGI (reference sequence). The CDR3 DNA follows: TGTGCCAGCAGCCTCGCCAGCGGGAGTGAGACCCAGTACTTC. It yields the protein CASSLASGSETQYF.

This chain uses TRBV5-5 with TRBJ2-6; D gene unclear. The V gene's germline CDR1 is SGHKS and CDR2 YYEKEE (reference sequence). Trimming shortened V by 5 bases and J by 0 bases, and 3 bases separated the two germline ends. The CDR3 sequence is 13 residues long. DNA for the CDR3: TGTGCCAGCAGGATCTCTGGGGCCAACGTCCTGACTTTC. Its translation is CASRISGANVLTF.

This CDR3 is CASSQDWARSYEQYF. CDR3 sequence (DNA): TGCGCCAGCAGCCAAGATTGGGCCCGATCCTACGAGCAGTACTTC. The chain uses TRBV4-1 and TRBJ2-7; D gene uncertain. Germline values: CDR1 MGHRA, CDR2 YSYEKL. The CDR3 runs 15 residues. The V end was cut by 0 bases, the J end by 1 base, with 10 bases between.

This clone is a singleton in its sample. The chain carries TRBV28 and TRBJ2-5; D is perhaps TRBD2 (7 bases). Trimming took off 5 bases at V and 5 bases at J, with 15 bases between the two ends. In germline, CDR1 is MDHEN, CDR2 SYDVKM. The CDR3 loop spans 14 amino acids. The CDR3 DNA sequence: TGTGCCAGCAGTACCTCGGGGGGCTTGGAGACCCAGTACTTC. It translates to CASSTSGGLETQYF.

V and J are TRBV11-2 and TRBJ2-3; 10 nucleotides agree with TRBD2. The CDR3 has 15 amino acids. The germline gives CDR1 SGHAT, CDR2 FQNNGV. The V segment lost 3 bases and the J segment 3 bases; nucleotides outside the gene matches: 3. This CDR3 is CASSLLAGATDTQYF. CDR3 nucleotides: TGTGCCAGCAGCTTGCTAGCGGGAGCAACAGATACGCAGTATTTT. The variable domain in full, with the rest retrieved from reference TRBV11-2 and TRBJ2-3, is EAGVAQSPRYKIIEKRQSVAFWCNPISGHATLYWYQQILGQGPKLLIQFQNNGVVDDSQLPKDRFSAERLKGVDSTLKIQPAKLEDSAVYLCASSLLAGATDTQYFGPGTRLTVL.

The V call is TRBV9, the J call TRBJ1-3, with D maybe TRBD1 (5 bases). The CDR3 is 15 amino acids. The ends were cut back, 4 bases at V and 0 bases at J, with 11 bases in the middle. The germline gives CDR1 SGDLS, CDR2 YYNGEE. CDR3 protein: CASSPRQNSGNTIYF. DNA of the CDR3: TGTGCCAGCAGCCCCCGACAGAACTCTGGAAACACCATATATTTT.

The chain links TRBV11-2 to TRBJ2-1; D possibly uses TRBD1 or TRBD2 (5 bases each). This CDR3 has 15 residues. Trimming took off 1 base at V and 5 bases at J, with 12 bases between the two ends. Germline CDR1 is SGHAT and CDR2 is FQNNGV. DNA for the CDR3: TGTGCCAGCAGCTTAGTCGAGGGGACCAACAATGAGCAGTTCTTC. Its protein is CASSLVEGTNNEQFF.

In this sample, this clone turned up many times. The chain is built from TRBV28 and TRBJ1-2; D is undetermined. Germline values: CDR1 MDHEN, CDR2 SYDVKM. V was cut by 7 bases and J by 8 bases, with 20 bases left in between. This CDR3 region has 14 residues. The CDR3 is CASIPPSGFTGYTF. Written as DNA, the CDR3 is TGTGCCAGCATCCCCCCATCGGGGTTTACCGGCTACACCTTC.

The rearrangement links TRBV2 to TRBJ2-2; 9 positions agree with TRBD2. Germline V gene sequence: CDR1 SNHLY, CDR2 FYNNEI. The CDR3 sequence is 16 residues long. Trimming took 2 bases from V and 1 from J; bases not matched to a gene: 2. The CDR3 loop is CASSESSGVNTGELFF. The CDR3, as DNA: TGTGCCAGCAGTGAATCTAGCGGGGTGAACACCGGGGAGCTGTTTTTT.

This chain connects TRBV5-1 to TRBJ2-3; D gene unclear. Germline lookup yields CDR1 SGHRS and CDR2 YFSETQ. The V and J ends lost 0 bases and 4 bases respectively, with 12 bases between them. This CDR3 is 15 amino acids long. CDR3 loop: CASSLVGISPDTQYF. The CDR3, as DNA: TGCGCCAGCAGCTTGGTAGGAATAAGCCCAGATACGCAGTATTTT.

V gene TRBV7-2 combines with J gene TRBJ1-2, with TRBD1 identical over 9 bases. With 5 bases clipped from V and 4 bases from J, the junction kept 5 bases outside the gene matches. Germline V CDR1 and CDR2: SGHTA, FQGNSA. The CDR3 spans 14 residues. CDR3 coding DNA: TGTGCCAGCAGCCTAGAGACAGGGGGCTATGGCTACACCTTC. It translates to CASSLETGGYGYTF.

This chain connects TRBV11-3 to TRBJ2-1; 7 nucleotides line up with TRBD1. Germline CDR1 and CDR2: SGHNT and YENEEA. J lost 3 bases, V lost 6 bases, and 8 bases had no gene match. CDR3 length: 15 amino acids. The CDR3 sequence: CASSPGQAGYNEQFF. As DNA, the CDR3 is TGTGCCAGCAGTCCCGGACAGGCGGGCTACAATGAGCAGTTCTTC.

This clone showed up just once. The chain has TRBV4-2 and TRBJ2-7; 9 positions agree with TRBD2. The CDR3 has 16 amino acids. The trim removed 2 bases at V and 6 bases at J, leaving 11 bases unmatched. The germline V gene encodes CDR1 LGHNA and CDR2 YNFKEQ. The CDR3 DNA follows: TGTGCCAGCAGCCAAAATGATGGGACTAGCCATCCCGAGCAGTACTTC. Protein: CASSQNDGTSHPEQYF.

The genes are TRBV19 and TRBJ1-5, with D hard to call. Deletions cut 9 bases from V and 3 bases from J, with 12 bases between. The CDR3 sequence is 13 residues long. Per germline, CDR1 LNHDA and CDR2 SQIVND (reference sequence). In DNA form, the CDR3 reads TGTGCCAGCACCCCAGAAAACAATCAGCCCCAGCATTTT. Residues: CASTPENNQPQHF.

With regard to this clone: The sample has other DNA sequences that encode this CDR3 too. J is TRBJ1-3 and V is TRBV18; D gene ambiguous. The CDR3 totals 14 residues. Deletions cut 3 bases from V and 0 bases from J, with 6 bases between. Looked up from germline, CDR1 is KGHSH and CDR2 is LQKENI. As DNA, the CDR3 is TGTGCCAGCTCACCCGGGAGCTCTGGAAACACCATATATTTT. Translation: CASSPGSSGNTIYF.

This clone was recorded only once. The V gene is TRBV15, the J gene TRBJ1-5, with a possible D match to TRBD1 (6 bases). Germline V lookup: CDR1 LNHNV, CDR2 YYDKDF (reference sequence). V was pared by 1 base and J by 6 bases, with 10 bases between. This CDR3 spans 14 amino acids. Here the CDR3 reads CATSRGQVGQPQHF. CDR3 sequence (DNA): TGTGCCACCAGCAGAGGACAGGTTGGTCAGCCCCAGCATTTT.

The chain has TRBV5-1 and TRBJ1-2; the D is unclear. The CDR3 is 14 amino acids. V lost 0 bases to trimming and J lost 2 bases, with 8 bases between them. From germline, CDR1 is SGHRS and CDR2 YFSETQ. The CDR3 sequence is CASSLDSSNYGYTF. In nucleotides, the CDR3 is TGCGCCAGCAGCTTGGACAGCAGCAACTATGGCTACACCTTC.

This sequence joins TRBV9 and TRBJ1-5; no clear D. With 3 bases removed from V and 5 bases from J, the gap between germline ends came to 9 bases. Germline CDR1 is SGDLS and CDR2 is YYNGEE. CDR3 length equals 13 residues. As DNA, the CDR3 is TGTGCCAGCAGCGCCGGGATGGATCAGCCCCAGCATTTT. This codes for CASSAGMDQPQHF.

Written as DNA, the CDR3 is TGTGCCAGCAGTTTGAGACAGGTGTCAACAGATACGCAGTATTTT. The encoded protein is CASSLRQVSTDTQYF. This chain links TRBV28 with TRBJ2-3, with D perhaps matching TRBD1 (6 bases). The CDR3 has 15 residues. Per the germline V gene, CDR1 is MDHEN and CDR2 is SYDVKM. V lost 3 bases to trimming and J lost 3 bases, with 13 bases between them.

The chain recombines TRBV19 with TRBJ2-6; 10 positions agree with TRBD1. Germline-derived CDR1 and CDR2 are LNHDA and SQIVND (reference sequence). Trimming at V came to 2 bases and at J to 2 bases, leaving 9 bases not matched to a gene. The CDR3 runs to 19 residues. CDR3 coding DNA: TGTGCCAGTAGTATAAGGGTAGGGACAGGGGTTCCTGGGGCCAACGTCCTGACTTTC. Its translation is CASSIRVGTGVPGANVLTF. Variable domain in full (rest from reference TRBV19 and TRBJ2-6): DGGITQSPKYLFRKEGQNVTLSCEQNLNHDAMYWYRQDPGQGLRLIYYSQIVNDFQKGDIAEGYSVSREKKESFPLTVTSAQKNPTAFYLCASSIRVGTGVPGANVLTFGAGSRLTVL.

The chain recombines TRBV4-3 with TRBJ2-7, with TRBD2 identical over 8 bases. The V and J ends lost 4 bases and 0 bases, in that order; junction bases with no gene match: 14. The CDR3 length is 18 residues. Germline loops: CDR1 LGHNA, CDR2 YSLEER. The CDR3 nucleotides are TGCGCCAGCAGCCCCCAGCTGCAGCCCAGCGGGAGCTCCTACGAGCAGTACTTC. Its translation: CASSPQLQPSGSSYEQYF.

J is TRBJ2-5 and V is TRBV10-3; 11 positions agree with TRBD2. Germline V gives CDR1 ENHRY, CDR2 SYGVKD. CDR3 length: 15 residues. Trimming removed 3 bases from V and 4 bases from J; junction bases left unmatched: 4. The CDR3 sequence: CAISEELAGAETQYF. The CDR3 nucleotides read TGTGCCATCAGTGAAGAACTAGCGGGGGCAGAGACCCAGTACTTC.

The chain employs TRBV5-1 and TRBJ2-1; TRBD2 matches at 8 bases. Germline V lookup: CDR1 SGHRS, CDR2 YFSETQ. The CDR3 consists of 16 residues. The trim removed 0 bases at V and 3 bases at J, leaving 5 bases unmatched. The CDR3: CASSLDRAGDYNEQFF. CDR3 nucleotide sequence: TGCGCCAGCAGCTTGGATCGAGCGGGAGACTACAATGAGCAGTTCTTC.

The gene calls are TRBV19 and TRBJ1-1; no clear D. V lost 0 bases and J 1 base, leaving 18 bases between the germline ends. The CDR3 covers 18 residues. Germline V gene lookup returns CDR1 LNHDA and CDR2 SQIVND (reference sequence). The CDR3 DNA sequence: TGTGCCAGTAGTATAGATGCCGCCAGGTCCTCATGGAACACTGAAGCTTTCTTT. It is translated as CASSIDAARSSWNTEAFF.

V and J are TRBV5-5 and TRBJ1-1; the D gene is possibly TRBD1 (6 bases). Germline CDR1 SGHKS, CDR2 YYEKEE (reference sequence). V lost 4 bases to trimming and J lost 4 bases, with 14 bases between them. The CDR3 extends over 14 amino acids. CDR3 nucleotides: TGTGCCAGCAGCCTTACAGGGATGAGCACTGAAGCTTTCTTT. It encodes CASSLTGMSTEAFF.

The chain uses TRBV10-2 and TRBJ2-2; 13 bases are a match to TRBD2. Looked up from germline, CDR1 is WSHSY and CDR2 is SAAADI. This CDR3 spans 15 amino acids. The junction had 7 bases not matched to a gene; V was cut back by 9 bases and J by 6 bases. CDR3 bases: TGCGCCAGTACAACCACTAGCGGGAGGGCCGGGGAGCTGTTTTTT. Protein sequence: CASTTTSGRAGELFF.

J is TRBJ2-7 and V is TRBV18, with a possible D match to TRBD1 (6 bases). V dropped 4 bases and J dropped 2 bases, with 15 bases sitting between them. There are 15 residues in the CDR3. Germline CDR1 KGHSH, CDR2 LQKENI. CDR3 sequence: CASSLQGLGTYEQYF. The DNA of the CDR3 is TGTGCCAGCTCACTACAGGGTTTGGGTACCTACGAGCAGTACTTC.